This entry describes one TCR beta chain. Its antigen is still unknown. Base-call qualities are not available, and no considerably larger clone is one nucleotide away. The time point label corresponds to: cycle 1 day 1 (C1D1), immediately before nivolumab initiation. Every trial patient had relapsed after autologous stem cell transplantation, and cohorts A, B and C differed in prior brentuximab vedotin exposure. A total of over 50 patients with relapsed/refractory classical Hodgkin lymphoma made up the trial cohort, and each patient's best overall response was complete response, partial response or progressive disease. In the multi-cohort phase II CheckMate 205 trial, trial patients received single-agent nivolumab. An independent review committee assessed best overall response by applying the 2007 International Working Group response criteria. PBMCs from the trial were collected at three points: immediately before nivolumab initiation (C1D1), and during therapy at cycle 2 day 1 and cycle 4 day 1. Peripheral blood was collected in 8 mL Vacutainer Cell Preparation Tubes, from which PBMCs were isolated by centrifugation and then cryopreserved.

Genomic DNA was extracted with the Qiagen DNeasy kit from unsorted PBMCs and from negatively selected CD4+ and CD8+ fractions. Amplification of TCR beta CDR3 regions was done by immunoSEQ multiplex PCR with primers that anneal to V and J segments. Amplification bias was minimized using a synthetic immune receptor repertoire, and residual bias was removed computationally after sequencing. The authors processed their data as follows. Repertoire diversity was quantified as the Shannon entropy index using custom Python scripts. Unsorted, CD4+ and CD8+ repertoires were analyzed separately, except in combined analyses where CD4+ and CD8+ sequences were merged in silico. A clone counted as expanded when the clone's frequency after treatment rose at least 2-fold relative to C1D1, and clones undetected at baseline were given a pseudocount of 0.5. Singleton clones were defined as clones with 0 or 1 copy at C1D1, and non-singleton clones were defined as clones with 2 or more copies. By matching protein sequences in sorted samples from the same patient, clones expanded in unsorted samples were annotated as CD4+, CD8+ or unknown. Diversity changes from C1D1 to C4D1 were tested in paired samples using Wilcoxon tests. TCRdb holds this immuneACCESS table with in-frame rearrangements only. Some clones are missing; in checked studies, unresolved V genes explain under half, and the rest has no known cause. V and J calls and clone size are those listed in that table; D and trimming were worked out from the DNA. This sample has about 41,000 clones in its table, and more than 70% of those were observed once. In total, the top ten clones hold more than 20% of the sample.

The data stem from a study of PD-1 blockade in classical Hodgkin lymphoma (dated by TCRdb to between 2020 and 2021). For the wider study: Nivolumab dosing was 3 mg/kg intravenously every 2 weeks, continuing until either disease progression or unacceptable toxicity. The study used TCR beta sequencing and CyTOF to define a peripheral blood immune signature of response to PD-1 blockade in classical Hodgkin lymphoma.

What the research found in general, with its limitations: Among trial patients, those achieving complete response had baseline diversity similar to that of newly diagnosed patients, while diversity was significantly lower in partial responders and progressors. The study was restricted to a single clinical trial cohort, and the causes of repertoire differences, possibly disease activity or prior therapy, were left undefined. A significant rise by C4D1 was seen in CD4+ but not CD8+ TCR diversity (p=0.0027 vs p=0.16), with the rise being most apparent in complete responders (p=0.02). Diversity was lower in patients who began nivolumab less than 1 year after ASCT, so these patients were left out of later analyses to avoid confounding by immune reconstitution. Baseline TCR diversity was reported as lower in newly diagnosed patients than in healthy donors, and lower still in relapsed/refractory patients.

This specimen consisted of peripheral blood mononuclear cells (PBMCs), obtained at baseline. The sequence was obtained from a human donor with classical Hodgkin lymphoma.

The CDR3 protein is CASSPPAGSYEQYF. The nucleotides are TGTGCCAGCAGCCCCCCTGCAGGCTCCTACGAGCAGTACTTC. The chain is assembled from TRBV7-9 and TRBJ2-5, with the identity of the D gene unclear. The end of the DNA is better explained by TRBJ2-7, so the J call may be wrong. Inclusive of the bounding cysteine and phenylalanine, the CDR3 is 14 residues long. CDR3 DNA is the only sequence kept; it has 42 bases, read in frame from the first base. As encoded in the germline V gene (reference sequence), CDR1 is SEHNR while CDR2 is FQNEAQ.